This T cell receptor (beta chain) was captured in a study of cytomegalovirus exposure and HLA in healthy donors (dated by TCRdb to about 2017). At the level of the whole study: An earlier analysis of approximately 550 of the donors reported roughly 300 Gb of sequence data and 100 million to 130 million unique TCR beta sequences from around 200 million T cells. An early release that covered roughly 600 HLA-typed donors contained about 290 gigabases of sequencing data and tens of millions of unique TCR sequences. Of the 398 genotyped donors, 81% were placed in the genetic ancestry cluster associated with self-reported Caucasian donors. The study aimed to test whether cataloging public T cell receptors could reveal signatures of past pathogen exposure. The study profiled the T cell repertoires of 500 to 800 subjects by immunosequencing and related them to cytomegalovirus serostatus. Besides the first cohort of roughly 640 subjects, a separate validation cohort made up of over 95 different subjects was used. The study combined high-throughput TCR immunosequencing, statistical association of individual TCRs with disease status, and machine learning to predict cytomegalovirus infection status. To study patterns of TCR occurrence, a later analysis re-analyzed previously published TCR beta repertoires from under 750 donors and added high-resolution HLA genotyping. Rather than using new phenotypic data, the later analysis identified candidate immune exposures from TCR beta sequences and from how often those sequences occurred across donors. An earlier analysis of 587 of the donors used high-throughput TCR beta sequencing to judge whether each TCR beta V gene segment behaved as functional or pseudogenic. Donor age, sex, ethnicity and CMV serostatus were compiled together with the repertoire data. Genome-wide SNP genotypes for about 55% of the roughly 670 donors were used in a later genetic analysis, which treated that subset as a discovery cohort. All discovery cohort repertoires had been generated on a single sequencing platform. HLA typing covered class I and class II loci at four-digit resolution. Typing coverage varied by locus: about 629-630 donors for A, B, C, DRB1 and DQB1; roughly 520 for DQA1; about 590 for DPA1; approximately 470 for DPB1. Roughly 5 DR-DQ haplotypes were treated as single units for association and clustering because of strong linkage in the cohort. Among over 350 genotyped donors of the cohort, an average of 235,054 unique TCR beta nucleotide sequences were sequenced per donor, roughly 20% of them non-productive.

The cohort comprised fewer than 700 healthy bone marrow donors. Cohort members were all nominally healthy when sampled, although unrecorded immune exposures were likely present. The donor tested CMV seropositive and was one of the 289 seropositive cohort members. Each donor provided a peripheral blood sample, and peripheral blood mononuclear cells were used for TCR beta sequencing. The Qiagen DNeasy Blood Extraction Kit was used to extract genomic DNA from the blood cell samples. Results and caveats for the whole study, not just this receptor: When HLA alleles, especially DR and DQ, strongly co-occurred, TCR associations were difficult to assign to individual alleles. Because the 87-base-pair reads could not distinguish some IMGT-functional V segments, including TRBV6-2 and TRBV6-3, those segments were excluded. According to a later analysis, TCR association rates differed among HLA loci, with DRB1 alleles showing the most associated TCRs and HLA-C alleles showing the fewest. In a later analysis, several top co-occurrence clusters were reported to appear linked to parvovirus B19, influenza, CMV and Epstein-Barr virus. A later genetic analysis associated a missense DCLRE1C variant with V-gene and J-gene trimming of TCR beta chains, and an independent cohort replicated the association. A group of highly shared sequence variants was considered likely to be a technical artifact of the sequencing pipeline. The authors suggested that the approach could potentially be extended to other disease states and immunological phenotypes. The classifier was reported to diagnose cytomegalovirus status with high specificity and sensitivity in both the original and validation cohorts. At a false discovery rate of 0.05, a later analysis linked fewer than 20,000 TCR beta sequences to specific HLA alleles. HLA typing was unavailable for some donors at each locus, so association tests used only the typed subset. Roughly uniform sequencing depth across donors was assumed in presence/absence analyses, although this assumption may not hold. CMV serostatus was the only immune exposure information available for the cohort. The study listed approximately 160 TCR beta chains as associated with cytomegalovirus. In a later genetic analysis, fewer N-insertions in productive TCRs were reported among donors in an Asian-associated ancestry cluster than the roughly 640-donor mean. In vitro tests confirmed that a few of the cytomegalovirus-associated TCR beta chains recognize cytomegalovirus antigens. A later analysis found that HLA-associated TCR beta chains were more clonally expanded and had lower generation probabilities than equally common non-associated chains. Linkage disequilibrium might explain the correlated functional status among segregating V segments, but an unknown experimental factor could not be excluded. In an earlier analysis of some 550 of the donors, most TCR beta V segments were observed in productive rearrangements about 87% or about 30% of the time, broadly matching IMGT annotations. Some 16 rarely observed V segments, including chromosome 9 orphons, were excluded from the earlier analysis of several hundred of the donors because counts were too low. Across donors, most TCR sequences were observed very rarely, whereas some public TCRs were present in many individuals. A further reported finding was that TCR beta sequences accurately predicted the HLA-A and HLA-B alleles for most subjects in the first cohort. The cohort was sequenced for TCR beta chains only, and without alpha or paired-chain data the features that could be detected were limited. According to a later analysis, most CMV-associated TCR beta chains appeared to be HLA-restricted, and the HLA associations seemed to be driven largely by CMV exposure.

As regards this clone: The antigen it binds to is not known. No base quality information exists; no much larger clone differs at one position.

Library generation was performed with the immunoSEQ multiplex PCR assay. The multiplex PCR relied on a mix of 60 forward primers for TCR Vbeta segments and 13 reverse primers for TCR Jbeta segments. Amplification of the CDR3 region of rearranged TCR beta genes was performed with a multiplex PCR assay on genomic DNA. The Illumina HiSeq System was used to sequence the amplified TCR beta libraries as 87-base-pair reads. Per the source publication's procedure: A later analysis counted approximately 84 million unique TCR beta chains across the 650 to 800 repertoires, and around 9.9 million of these chains were shared by at least two donors. To remove PCR and sequencing errors, raw reads were error-corrected and collapsed into unique sequences using a nearest-neighbor algorithm that merged closely related sequences. To assign V, D and J gene segments, CDR3 sequences were aligned to IMGT reference sequences. For a sequence to be retained, a match of at least six nucleotides to both a V gene segment and a J gene segment was required. Rearrangements were called productive when the CDR3 lacked stop codons and stayed in frame with V and J; all others were non-productive. Following IMGT convention, CDR3 was defined as the stretch from the second conserved V-encoded cysteine to the conserved J-encoded phenylalanine. Sequences without an unambiguous match to a single V gene segment were excluded from the earlier analysis of 500 to 700 of the donors. In an earlier analysis of approximately 500 of the donors, a V segment was called functional when productive rearrangements were above 56.7%, and segregating when the standard deviation between donors exceeded 5%. A statistical classification framework was developed to diagnose cytomegalovirus status using the catalog of TCR beta chain sequences. In a later analysis, TCR nucleotide sequences were compared against IMGT/GENE-DB human TR gene sequences so that V and J genes could be assigned. In a later analysis, CDR3 sequences and most-parsimonious VDJ recombination scenarios were assigned using the TCRdist pipeline. A later analysis defined each TCR beta chain by its CDR3 amino acid sequence plus V-gene family, and excluded reads lacking a unique V-gene family. As a way to deal with suspected cross-contamination and a sequencing artifact, a later analysis dropped 592 nucleotide sequences that were highly shared and had low generation probability. A later analysis calculated a clonal expansion index for each public chain from normalized within-repertoire ranks of inferred template counts. Generation probabilities in a later analysis came from a VDJ recombination model fitted to out-of-frame rearrangements, and those results were checked against IGoR. Hypergeometric tests were used in a later analysis to score TCR-TCR, TCR-HLA and TCR-CMV co-occurrence, with a repertoire-size bias correction applied to the TCR pairs. In a later analysis, false discovery rates were estimated by permuting HLA or CMV assignments 20 times. In a later analysis, co-occurring TCRs were grouped using DBSCAN, with TCRdist sequence similarity added in when clustering inside HLA-allele-positive subsets. Repertoires with fewer than 30,000 or more than 120,000 public chains, plus five repertoires with anomalous nucleotide sharing, were excluded from co-occurrence clustering. The table comes from immuneACCESS by way of TCRdb, which keeps in-frame sequences with V and J called. Part of the clones is missing from these tables; in studies checked, under half for an unresolved V gene and the rest for unknown reasons. V and J calls and clone size follow that table, whereas D and trimming were derived from the DNA. For this sample the table gives some 180,000 clones, of which around 80% were detected only once. The ten largest account for 2% to 2.5% of the sample.

Trimming at the junction amounts to 5 bases on V and 5 bases on J, and the germline ends lie 12 bases apart. The CDR3 measures 13 amino acids from cysteine to phenylalanine. Only the CDR3 portion is preserved as DNA: 39 bases, with reading frame beginning at the first base. The germline V gene specifies SGHNT as CDR1 and YENEEA as CDR2. The chain uses TRBV11-3 and TRBJ1-1; 6 matching bases give a weak D call of TRBD1. This clonotype was obtained from a woman under 40 in good health and CMV-seropositive. The sequenced sample consisted of PBMCs. The DNA is TGTGCCAGCAGCAACCAACAGGGAACTGAAGCTTTCTTT. It is translated as CASSNQQGTEAFF.